Listed here are 26 T cell receptor beta chains from one sample, sequenced in a study of blood T cell repertoires in COVID-19 (dated by TCRdb to about 2020). To prepare the library, the immunoSEQ multiplex PCR assay was applied. Here the immuneACCESS table is served through TCRdb, limited to in-frame sequences with V and J called. Missing clones are a known gap in these copies; in checked studies unresolved V genes cover under half, and the rest lacks a known reason. The sample has hundreds of thousands of clones on record, almost 90% of them singletons. The ten largest clones take up approximately 7.4% of the sample. The sample comprised peripheral blood. Receptors were obtained from a woman aged 70-85 years with COVID-19, enrolled during active disease.

This chain connects TRBV4-3 to TRBJ2-1; D might be TRBD2 (5 bases). The CDR3 sequence is 17 residues long. Trimming stripped 0 bases from V and 7 bases from J, with 19 bases between. Germline CDR1 reads LGHNA; CDR2 reads YSLEER. The CDR3 loop is CASSQDPIYYGGNEQFF. The CDR3 bases are TGCGCCAGCAGCCAAGATCCCATTTACTATGGCGGGAATGAGCAGTTCTTC.

The chain is built from TRBV6-5 and TRBJ1-5, with D perhaps TRBD1 (5 bases). The CDR3 is made up of 14 amino acids. Trimming removed 8 bases at V and 1 base at J, with 12 bases between. Germline CDR1 and CDR2: MNHEY and SVGAGI. Here the CDR3 reads CASRSGYSNQPQHF. CDR3 nucleotides: TGTGCCAGCCGGTCAGGGTACAGCAATCAGCCCCAGCATTTT.

The CDR3 nucleotides read TGCGCCACCTCAATCACTAGTCCCGAATACAATGAGCAGTTCTTC. It codes for CATSITSPEYNEQFF. The chain uses TRBV10-2 and TRBJ2-1, with a possible D match to TRBD2 (5 bases). Germline V gene sequence: CDR1 WSHSY, CDR2 SAAADI. The V gene lost 10 bases and the J gene lost 4 bases, with 20 bases spanning the gap. This CDR3 comprises 15 residues.

V and J are TRBV28 and TRBJ2-2; TRBD2 is a possible D gene (5 bases). This CDR3 region has 14 residues. CDR1 is MDHEN, CDR2 SYDVKM, per germline. Trimming shortened V by 3 bases and J by 5 bases, and 10 bases separated the two germline ends. The CDR3 DNA is TGTGCCAGCAGTTTGCCCCGACTAACCGGGGAGCTGTTTTTT. Its protein product is CASSLPRLTGELFF.

This chain connects TRBV19 to TRBJ1-5, with D possibly being TRBD1 (5 bases). The CDR3 length is 15 residues. Germline lookup yields CDR1 LNHDA and CDR2 SQIVND (reference sequence). Trimming stripped 3 bases from V and 6 bases from J, with 15 bases between. CDR3 in amino acids: CASSIEIGGSQPQHF. CDR3 DNA sequence: TGTGCCAGTAGTATTGAGATCGGGGGTAGTCAGCCCCAGCATTTT.

The V and J genes are TRBV6-4 and TRBJ1-6; TRBD1 is a possible D gene (5 bases). CDR3 length: 17 residues. V lost 6 bases, J lost 5 bases, and 20 bases lay in between. Per the germline V gene, CDR1 is MRHNA and CDR2 is SNTAGT. The CDR3 DNA follows: TGTGCCAGCAGGGGACCCATCCGGAGGGGAAATAATTCACCCCTCCACTTT. Its translation: CASRGPIRRGNNSPLHF.

Only a few counts were recorded for this clone. This specimen includes other DNA sequences encoding the same CDR3. The chain has TRBV18 and TRBJ2-3, with no clear D. Trimming removed 3 bases at V and 0 bases at J, with 4 bases between. The CDR3 spans 13 residues. Germline CDR1 reads KGHSH; CDR2 reads LQKENI. The CDR3 sequence: CASSPASTDTQYF. CDR3 in DNA: TGTGCCAGCTCACCGGCTAGCACAGATACGCAGTATTTT.

This clone has a handful of counts. This chain connects TRBV6-5 to TRBJ1-2; 7 bases align to TRBD1. Germline V lookup: CDR1 MNHEY, CDR2 SVGAGI. The CDR3 extends over 15 amino acids. V lost 2 bases to trimming and J lost 1 base; unmatched junction nucleotides: 4. CDR3 bases: TGTGCCAGCAGTTACGCGGCAGGGGGTAACTATGGCTACACCTTC. Translating gives CASSYAAGGNYGYTF.

This clone was seen once. The chain carries TRBV28 and TRBJ1-3; 8 nucleotides match TRBD1. The CDR3 has 17 amino acids. V dropped 2 bases and J dropped 0; count of bases not matched to a gene: 6. Germline CDR1 is MDHEN and CDR2 is SYDVKM. The CDR3 region has the DNA TGTGCCAGCAGTTTACTCCTACAGGGGGGCTCTGGAAACACCATATATTTT. Amino acid sequence: CASSLLLQGGSGNTIYF.

This chain joins TRBV2 and TRBJ1-2, with D unclear. Germline V gene data show CDR1 as SNHLY and CDR2 as FYNNEI. The CDR3 is 11 amino acids. V lost 6 bases and J 8 bases, leaving 10 bases between the germline ends. CDR3 bases: TGTGCCAGCAGGCGAGGGAGCGGCTACACCTTC. Encoded protein: CASRRGSGYTF.

J is TRBJ2-3 and V is TRBV5-8, with TRBD2 matching 9 bases. V gave up 1 base and J gave up 0 bases; unmatched junction bases: 6. The CDR3 totals 17 residues. Germline CDR1 reads SGHTS; CDR2 reads YDEGEE. CDR3 amino acids: CASSLFLAGTSTDTQYF. In DNA form, the CDR3 reads TGTGCCAGCAGCTTGTTTCTAGCGGGGACGAGCACAGATACGCAGTATTTT.

The chain joins TRBV7-2 to TRBJ2-3; 11 bases align to TRBD2. V gave up 3 bases and J gave up 6 bases; unmatched junction bases: 5. The CDR3 runs 15 residues. Germline V gene data show CDR1 as SGHTA and CDR2 as FQGNSA. CDR3 sequence: CASSFQTSGVDTQYF. The CDR3 DNA is TGTGCCAGCAGCTTCCAGACTAGCGGGGTTGATACGCAGTATTTT. The full variable domain, in which reference TRBV7-2 and TRBJ2-3 provide the parts outside the CDR3, is GAGVSQSPSNKVTEKGKDVELRCDPISGHTALYWYRQSLGQGLEFLIYFQGNSAPDKSGLPSDRFSAERTGGSVSTLTIQRTQQEDSAVYLCASSFQTSGVDTQYFGPGTRLTVL.

This clone has only a few counts. V is TRBV12-3 or TRBV12-4 and J is TRBJ2-1, with no clear D. CDR3 length: 11 amino acids. Trimming pared 4 bases from V and 8 bases from J, leaving 6 bases between. This CDR3 reads CASSYRDEQFF. The CDR3 DNA reads TGTGCCAGCAGTTACCGGGATGAGCAGTTCTTC.

This clone was picked up one time. The identical CDR3 is also encoded by other nucleotide sequences in the sample. The chain employs TRBV2 and TRBJ1-1, with D unclear. The ends were cut back, 2 bases at V and 1 base at J, with 5 bases in the middle. This CDR3 is 13 amino acids long. Germline values: CDR1 SNHLY, CDR2 FYNNEI. The CDR3 here is CASSESGNTEAFF. For the CDR3, the DNA is TGTGCCAGCAGTGAATCAGGGAACACTGAAGCTTTCTTT.

With regard to this clone: Sequence at one end of the junction differs from germline and may be a read error. V and J are TRBV13 and TRBJ2-1; 7 bases map to TRBD2. The CDR3 totals 15 residues. Germline CDR1 reads PRHDT; CDR2 reads FYEKMQ (reference sequence). CDR3 region: CACSFGSGWGNEQFF. The CDR3 nucleotides are TGTGCCTGCAGCTTTGGTAGCGGGTGGGGAAATGAGCAGTTCTTC.

The V and J genes are TRBV27 and TRBJ2-5, with D hard to call. V lost 2 bases and J 1 base, leaving 14 bases between the germline ends. Germline CDR1 and CDR2: MNHEY and SMNVEV (reference sequence). The CDR3 spans 16 residues. The CDR3 bases are TGTGCCAGCAGTTTAACAGCCTGGATCGTCCAAGAGACCCAGTACTTC. It specifies CASSLTAWIVQETQYF.

The chain uses TRBV4-3 and TRBJ2-3; a possible D gene is TRBD2 (6 bases). The V end was cut by 0 bases, the J end by 5 bases, with 6 bases between. CDR3 size: 13 residues. Germline lookup yields CDR1 LGHNA and CDR2 YSLEER. The CDR3 here is CASSQEEGDTQYF. CDR3 nucleotide sequence: TGCGCCAGCAGCCAAGAGGAGGGAGATACGCAGTATTTT.

This rearrangement joins TRBV19 to TRBJ1-1; TRBD1 aligns across 12 bases. The V gene end was trimmed by 9 bases and the J gene end by 3 bases; junction bases not matched to a gene: 8. This CDR3 has 15 residues. The V gene's germline CDR1 is LNHDA and CDR2 SQIVND (reference sequence). This chain's CDR3 is CASRDRGRGDTEAFF. CDR3 coding DNA: TGTGCCAGCCGGGACAGGGGGCGCGGGGACACTGAAGCTTTCTTT.

This sequence joins TRBV29-1 and TRBJ2-1; perhaps TRBD1 as D (6 bases). Germline CDR1 is SQVTM and CDR2 is ANQGSEA. Trimming left V 7 bases short and J 4 bases short, with 8 bases between. This CDR3 is built from 11 residues. The CDR3 spells CSGTAYNEQFF. In nucleotides, the CDR3 is TGCAGCGGGACAGCTTACAATGAGCAGTTCTTC.

The V gene is TRBV2, the J gene TRBJ2-1, with 11 bases fitting TRBD2. From germline, CDR1 is SNHLY and CDR2 FYNNEI. With 9 bases clipped from V and 8 bases from J, the junction kept 9 bases outside the gene matches. CDR3 length: 14 residues. This chain's CDR3 is CASLAGGHTYEQFF. The CDR3 DNA sequence: TGTGCCAGTTTAGCGGGGGGGCATACTTATGAGCAGTTCTTC.

The CDR3: CASSRQGGEAFF. CDR3 nucleotide sequence: TGTGCCAGCAGTCGACAGGGGGGTGAAGCTTTCTTT. This chain links TRBV12-3 or TRBV12-4 with TRBJ1-1, with 9 nucleotides matching TRBD1. Trimming at V came to 5 bases and at J to 7 bases, leaving 2 bases not matched to a gene. This CDR3 spans 12 amino acids.

In this sample, this clone turned up once. V and J are TRBV9 and TRBJ2-7, with a weak D call TRBD1 (6 bases). Trimming cost V 2 bases and J 3 bases, with 12 bases left between them. This CDR3 spans 14 amino acids. Per the germline V gene, CDR1 is SGDLS and CDR2 is YYNGEE. The CDR3 here is CASSVQTGNYEQYF. CDR3 bases: TGTGCCAGCAGCGTTCAGACAGGAAACTACGAGCAGTACTTC.

The V gene is TRBV5-6, the J gene TRBJ1-1, with a tentative D call TRBD1 (5 bases). The CDR3 covers 12 residues. V lost 1 base and J lost 8, with 9 bases in between. Germline assignment: CDR1 SGHDT and CDR2 YYEEEE. This CDR3 reads CASSLWDLEAFF. The DNA for the CDR3 is TGTGCCAGCAGCTTGTGGGACTTAGAAGCTTTCTTT.

This clone was seen just once. The V and J genes are TRBV11-2 and TRBJ2-1, with D tentatively TRBD1 (5 bases). The CDR3 covers 14 residues. CDR1 SGHAT and CDR2 FQNNGV come from the germline V gene. V was pared by 5 bases and J by 4 bases, with 12 bases between. CDR3 sequence reads: CASSPGSGYNEQFF. The CDR3 nucleotides read TGTGCCAGCAGCCCCGGATCAGGGTACAATGAGCAGTTCTTC.

This chain links TRBV28 with TRBJ1-2; D uncertain. The V gene's germline CDR1 is MDHEN and CDR2 SYDVKM. The V and J ends lost 3 bases and 3 bases respectively, with 5 bases between them. The CDR3 runs 12 residues. The CDR3 protein is CASSLADYGYTF. CDR3 DNA: TGTGCCAGCAGTTTGGCGGACTATGGCTACACCTTC.

The chain joins TRBV28 to TRBJ1-1; 8 bases agree with TRBD1. The germline V gene has CDR1 MDHEN and CDR2 SYDVKM. V gave up 5 bases and J gave up 0 bases; unmatched junction bases: 8. The CDR3 runs to 16 residues. CDR3 protein: CASSTVGQGMNTEAFF. The CDR3 DNA follows: TGTGCCAGCAGTACCGTTGGACAGGGAATGAACACTGAAGCTTTCTTT.